Presented here are 14 T cell receptor beta chains from one specimen sequenced in a study of blood T cell repertoires in COVID-19. Measured with immunoSEQ multiplex PCR; TCRdb has only the in-frame clones, and not every one. The repertoire holds about 270,000 clones, about 89% seen once, with roughly 8.5% in the top ten. Sequenced: peripheral blood. The receptors originated from a middle-aged man with active or convalescent COVID-19.

The J gene is TRBJ1-1, the V gene TRBV5-1, with D perhaps matching TRBD1 (6 bases). The CDR3 runs 14 residues. Germline CDR1 is SGHRS and CDR2 is YFSETQ. V dropped 2 bases and J dropped 0 bases, with 8 bases sitting between them. CDR3 sequence reads: CASSLWDMNTEAFF. The CDR3 region has the DNA TGCGCCAGCAGCTTATGGGACATGAACACTGAAGCTTTCTTT.

This chain connects TRBV5-4 to TRBJ1-1; D is unresolved. There are 13 residues in the CDR3. Per germline, CDR1 SGHNT and CDR2 YYREEE (reference sequence). Trimming removed 1 base at V and 0 bases at J, with 4 bases between. The CDR3 protein is CASSLRVNTEAFF. CDR3 coding DNA: TGTGCCAGCAGCTTGCGGGTGAACACTGAAGCTTTCTTT.

This chain links TRBV28 with TRBJ2-2; 9 positions agree with TRBD2. From germline, CDR1 is MDHEN and CDR2 SYDVKM. J lost 2 bases, V lost 2 bases, and 6 bases had no gene match. The CDR3 spans 17 residues. For the CDR3, the DNA is TGTGCCAGCAGTTTAACTCCTAGCGGGACCAACACCGGGGAGCTGTTTTTT. Its translation: CASSLTPSGTNTGELFF.

The chain links TRBV25-1 to TRBJ2-7; D might be TRBD1 (7 bases). Trimming shortened V by 8 bases and J by 4 bases, and 12 bases separated the two germline ends. CDR1 MGHDK and CDR2 SYGVNS come from the germline V gene. The CDR3 runs to 12 residues. The CDR3 is CASGRGDYEQYF. CDR3 in DNA: TGTGCCAGCGGCAGGGGGGATTACGAGCAGTACTTC.

This clone showed up just once. The chain uses TRBV28 and TRBJ2-3; TRBD2 agrees at 10 bases. The CDR3 length is 16 residues. The junction had 6 bases not matched to a gene; V was cut back by 4 bases and J by 2 bases. In germline, CDR1 is MDHEN, CDR2 SYDVKM. CDR3 in amino acids: CASSYIAGGPTDTQYF. The CDR3 DNA reads as TGTGCCAGCAGTTATATAGCGGGGGGCCCCACAGATACGCAGTATTTT.

V usage is TRBV5-1 and J usage is TRBJ2-7, with D possibly being TRBD1 (5 bases). The CDR3 consists of 14 residues. Germline values: CDR1 SGHRS, CDR2 YFSETQ. V lost 5 bases to trimming and J lost 0 bases, with 12 bases between them. CDR3 in amino acids: CASRQGPSSYEQYF. The CDR3 DNA is TGCGCCAGCAGGCAGGGCCCGAGCTCCTACGAGCAGTACTTC.

The CDR3 region has the DNA TGTGCCAGCGGGGACGGGACAGGGGGCGAAAAACTGTTTTTT. Encoded protein: CASGDGTGGEKLFF. This chain uses TRBV2 with TRBJ1-4; 12 nucleotides line up with TRBD1. CDR1 is SNHLY and CDR2 is FYNNEI in the germline V gene. Trimming took 8 bases from V and 8 from J; bases not matched to a gene: 6. CDR3 size: 14 residues.

V is TRBV27 and J is TRBJ1-1, with D possibly TRBD1 on 6 matching bases. Trimming left V 6 bases short and J 0 bases short, with 11 bases between. The CDR3 covers 14 residues. Germline CDR1 is MNHEY and CDR2 is SMNVEV (reference sequence). DNA of the CDR3: TGTGCCAGCAGGGTGACAGGCATGAACACTGAAGCTTTCTTT. Its translation: CASRVTGMNTEAFF.

The gene calls are TRBV28 and TRBJ2-7, with TRBD2 matching 8 bases. This CDR3 spans 15 amino acids. Looked up from germline, CDR1 is MDHEN and CDR2 is SYDVKM. J gave up 1 base and V 1 base, and 3 bases lay outside the gene matches. CDR3 protein: CASSLSTSGSYEQYF. The CDR3 bases are TGTGCCAGCAGTTTATCAACTAGCGGATCCTACGAGCAGTACTTC.

V is TRBV9 and J is TRBJ2-7, with 8 bases that match TRBD2. Germline-derived CDR1 and CDR2 are SGDLS and YYNGEE. V was clipped by 0 bases and J by 1 base; unmatched bases: 6. There are 16 residues in the CDR3. The CDR3 DNA reads TGTGCCAGCAGCGTAGCTACGACTAGCGTTTCCTACGAGCAGTACTTC. Its protein is CASSVATTSVSYEQYF.

The gene calls are TRBV7-3 and TRBJ1-1; D uncertain. The ends were cut back, 3 bases at V and 4 bases at J, with 9 bases in the middle. The CDR3 runs to 13 residues. The V gene's germline CDR1 is SGHTA and CDR2 FQGTGA. CDR3 in amino acids: CASSLQVGTEAFF. The DNA for the CDR3 is TGTGCCAGCAGCTTGCAGGTTGGCACTGAAGCTTTCTTT.

CDR3 loop: CASSQDRLRNGYTF. The CDR3 DNA is TGTGCCAGCAGCCAAGATCGACTAAGAAATGGCTACACCTTC. The V and J genes are TRBV3-1 (or the pseudogene TRBV3-2) and TRBJ1-2; no reliable D call. Germline V lookup: CDR1 LGHDT, CDR2 YNNKEL (reference sequence). This CDR3 comprises 14 residues. V lost 0 bases and J 6 bases, leaving 11 bases between the germline ends.

The chain carries TRBV7-3 and TRBJ2-6; maybe TRBD1 (5 bases). Germline V CDR1 and CDR2: SGHTA, FQGTGA. Trimming left V 5 bases short and J 0 bases short, with 8 bases between. The CDR3 consists of 15 residues. The CDR3 spells CASSDRGSGANVLTF. The DNA of the CDR3 is TGTGCCAGCAGCGATAGGGGCTCTGGGGCCAACGTCCTGACTTTC.

For this clone: This same CDR3 is encoded by further DNA sequences in the sample. The V and J genes are TRBV6-5 and TRBJ2-7; 8 bases agree with TRBD1. Germline V gives CDR1 MNHEY, CDR2 SVGAGI. The CDR3 consists of 15 residues. The V gene end was trimmed by 7 bases and the J gene end by 5 bases; junction bases not matched to a gene: 13. CDR3 bases: TGTGCCAGCACCCCCGGACAGGGCCCCGTGGACGAGCAGTACTTC. It is translated as CASTPGQGPVDEQYF.